A selection of T cell receptor beta chains follows, all from one sample in a study of blood T cell repertoires in COVID-19. Libraries were prepared by immunoSEQ multiplex PCR; TCRdb keeps only in-frame clonotypes and omits some of them. This sample has about 160,000 clones, with about 93% found just once. Material: peripheral blood. The receptors shown here come from a woman in her fifties or sixties with acute or convalescent COVID-19. Each CDR3 is given without its conserved first and last residue. D genes are given only for firm matches.

13	TRBJ2-7	TRBV15	TRBD1	ATSFDHRGPYEQY
12	TRBJ1-1	TRBV6-1	-	ASSEQGQNTEAF
14	TRBJ2-7	TRBV28	TRBD2	ASSLSGGRAGYEQY
12	TRBJ1-2	TRBV6-5	-	ASSPWTANYGYT
12	TRBJ1-2	TRBV25-1	-	ASIRTGSLYGYT
15	TRBJ2-1	TRBV6-6	TRBD1	ASSHPDRVGSYNEQF
10	TRBJ2-7	TRBV28	-	ASSWTAYEQY
14	TRBJ1-1	TRBV28	-	ASTLGGGEWGTEAF
12	TRBJ1-1	TRBV19	TRBD1	ASREDRGYTEAF
11	TRBJ2-7	TRBV28	TRBD2	ASTAGASYEQY
13	TRBJ2-1	TRBV13	-	ASSFVGSLIDEQF
11	TRBJ1-2	TRBV7-2	-	ASSSPGDYGYT
13	TRBJ1-1	TRBV24-1	-	ATSDTRGPNTEAF
13	TRBJ2-2	TRBV30	-	AWSVGGADTGELF
13	TRBJ2-6	TRBV5-1	-	ASSLELRGANVLT
14	TRBJ2-7	TRBV30	-	AWTSSPLADSYEQY
12	TRBJ2-7	TRBV6-5	TRBD1	ASSTGQGAYEQY